These 14 T cell receptor beta chains were all obtained from the same sample, sequenced in a study of CD8 T cells in ankylosing spondylitis. Overall study findings and caveats: Ankylosing spondylitis blood appeared to carry a characteristic TCR beta motif of roughly eight highly homologous variants.

No antigen has been assigned to these receptors. TCRdb re-called the 5' RACE reads with MiXCR, one entry per CDR3 protein. The sample lists fewer than 500,000 distinct CDR3 sequences; 20% to 25% were seen once. The sample taken for sequencing was blood, either unsorted or a sorted T cell fraction (not recorded which). These receptors all come from a male donor with ankylosing spondylitis.

The V gene is TRBV6-5, the J gene TRBJ2-2; TRBD2 matches at 7 bases. The V gene end was trimmed by 0 bases and the J gene end by 6 bases; junction bases not matched to a gene: 7. The CDR3 is 16 amino acids. Looked up from germline, CDR1 is MNHEY and CDR2 is SVGAGI. The CDR3 reads CASSYSTAGEAGELFF. The DNA of the CDR3 is TGTGCCAGCAGTTACTCGACGGCGGGAGAGGCCGGGGAGCTGTTTTTT.

This clonotype was seen many times. The chain joins TRBV20-1 to TRBJ2-5, with 10 positions matching TRBD2. CDR1 DFQATT and CDR2 SNEGSKA come from the germline V gene (reference sequence). With V trimmed by 0 bases and J by 1 base, 5 bases remained unmatched. The CDR3 has 16 residues. This CDR3 is CSAREASGSAQETQYF. The CDR3 DNA reads as TGCAGTGCTAGAGAGGCTAGCGGGAGTGCCCAAGAGACCCAGTACTTC.

CDR3 loop: CASRGPGRPNTEAFF. The CDR3 DNA reads as TGTGCCAGCAGGGGACCGGGACGGCCGAACACTGAAGCTTTCTTT. The rearrangement uses TRBV12-3 or TRBV12-4 and TRBJ1-1, with D possibly TRBD1 on 5 matching bases. This CDR3 is 15 amino acids long. Trimming shortened V by 6 bases and J by 1 base, and 15 bases separated the two germline ends.

This rearrangement joins TRBV2 to TRBJ1-4; 9 nucleotides agree with TRBD1. This CDR3 has 16 residues. The trim removed 6 bases at V and 4 bases at J, leaving 9 bases unmatched. Looked up from germline, CDR1 is SNHLY and CDR2 is FYNNEI. The DNA for the CDR3 is TGTGCCAGCAGGAGGGGGACAGGGCTGGATAATGAAAAACTGTTTTTT. This encodes CASRRGTGLDNEKLFF.

This clonotype showed up just a few times. The rearrangement links TRBV5-1 to TRBJ1-2; D uncertain. The V gene lost 0 bases and the J gene lost 8 bases, with 14 bases spanning the gap. The CDR3 consists of 14 residues. Per the germline V gene, CDR1 is SGHRS and CDR2 is YFSETQ. CDR3 in amino acids: CASSLAGLGWGYTF. The CDR3 region has the DNA TGCGCCAGCAGCTTGGCCGGCTTGGGTTGGGGCTACACCTTC.

The rearrangement joins TRBV4-3 to TRBJ1-1; D is unclear. This CDR3 is 15 amino acids long. Germline CDR1 LGHNA, CDR2 YSLEER. Trimming left V 0 bases short and J 0 bases short, with 8 bases between. The chain's CDR3 is CASSQEWRLNTEAFF. The CDR3 DNA sequence: TGCGCCAGCAGCCAAGAATGGCGGTTGAACACTGAAGCTTTCTTT.

The chain recombines TRBV29-1 with TRBJ1-5, with 7 bases fitting TRBD1. The J segment lost 4 bases and the V segment lost 6 bases, leaving 6 bases of the junction unmatched. The germline gives CDR1 SQVTM, CDR2 ANQGSEA. CDR3 length: 13 amino acids. CDR3: CSVGNRGNQPQHF. CDR3 nucleotide sequence: TGCAGCGTGGGCAACAGGGGTAATCAGCCCCAGCATTTT.

CDR3 sequence reads: CASSQSPGTDTEAFF. In DNA, the CDR3 is TGCGCCAGCAGCCAAAGCCCTGGGACAGACACTGAAGCTTTCTTT. The chain joins TRBV4-3 to TRBJ1-1; 7 bases fit TRBD1. Germline CDR1 reads LGHNA; CDR2 reads YSLEER. V lost 2 bases, J lost 3 bases, and 6 bases stayed unmatched. The CDR3 totals 15 residues.

J is TRBJ1-1 and V is TRBV20-1; D perhaps matches TRBD1 (5 bases). CDR3 length: 13 residues. CDR1 is DFQATT and CDR2 is SNEGSKA in the germline V gene (reference sequence). Trimming took off 3 bases at V and 4 bases at J, with 12 bases between the two ends. The CDR3 coding sequence is TGCAGTGCTAGGCCCAGGGCAATCACTGAAGCTTTCTTT. It specifies CSARPRAITEAFF.

The chain combines TRBV7-3 with TRBJ2-7; 8 bases agree with TRBD2. This CDR3 has 14 amino acids. The V and J ends lost 6 bases and 2 bases, in that order; junction bases with no gene match: 6. Germline-derived CDR1 and CDR2 are SGHTA and FQGTGA. This CDR3 reads CASSARGGPYEQYF. Here the CDR3 DNA reads TGTGCCAGCAGTGCACGGGGGGGACCCTACGAGCAGTACTTC.

This clonotype was seen a handful of times. The CDR3 DNA reads as TGTGCCAGCCACCGGGAAGGTTCAGATACGCAGTATTTT. As protein: CASHREGSDTQYF. V usage is TRBV6-2 or TRBV6-3 and J usage is TRBJ2-3, with TRBD2 as a possible D gene (5 bases). CDR3 length: 13 amino acids. With 8 bases removed from V and 4 bases from J, the gap between germline ends came to 13 bases. Germline CDR1 MNHEY, CDR2 SVGEGT.

The J gene is TRBJ2-7, the V gene TRBV20-1; 8 bases fit TRBD2. Germline lookup yields CDR1 DFQATT and CDR2 SNEGSKA (reference sequence). V shed 6 bases and J 7 bases; nucleotides not matched to a gene: 20. This CDR3 region has 16 residues. Written as DNA, the CDR3 is TGCAGTGCAGAAGGCGGACGCGCGGGAGGTTCTCGGGAGCAGTACTTC. Its protein product is CSAEGGRAGGSREQYF.

V usage is TRBV12-3 or TRBV12-4 and J usage is TRBJ2-5, with D perhaps TRBD1 or TRBD2 (5 bases each). The CDR3 is made up of 15 amino acids. The V gene lost 6 bases and the J gene lost 2 bases, with 16 bases spanning the gap. The CDR3 coding sequence is TGTGCCAGCAGCGGAGAGGGGCAGCATCAAGAGACCCAGTACTTC. Its protein product is CASSGEGQHQETQYF.

The V gene is TRBV2, the J gene TRBJ2-7; possibly TRBD1 for D (5 bases). Germline V gene data show CDR1 as SNHLY and CDR2 as FYNNEI. V was cut by 1 base and J by 12 bases, with 10 bases left in between. The CDR3 is made up of 11 amino acids. The CDR3 loop reads CASSEDSTVYF. The CDR3 region has the DNA TGTGCCAGCAGTGAAGACTCGACAGTGTACTTC.